The 15 T cell receptor beta chains reported below all come from one sample, sequenced in a study of blood T cell repertoires in COVID-19. Repertoires were generated with immunoSEQ multiplex PCR, while TCRdb's copy carries only in-frame clones and drops some. This sample has some 160,000 clones, with more than 80% found just once. Sequences were obtained from peripheral blood. The source of these receptors is a woman aged 60-70 years with active COVID-19.

The V call is TRBV28, the J call TRBJ2-7; TRBD2 matches 14 bases. With V trimmed by 5 bases and J by 3 bases, 6 bases remained unmatched. This CDR3 has 16 residues. CDR1 is MDHEN, CDR2 SYDVKM, per germline. The CDR3 loop reads CASSDPGLAGGYEQYF. CDR3 nucleotides: TGTGCCAGCAGTGACCCAGGACTAGCGGGAGGCTACGAGCAGTACTTC.

This chain joins TRBV7-2 and TRBJ2-7, with a weak D call TRBD1 (5 bases). Trimming shortened V by 5 bases and J by 1 base, and 18 bases separated the two germline ends. The germline CDR1 and CDR2 sequences are SGHTA and FQGNSA. This CDR3 has 16 amino acids. The CDR3 DNA reads TGTGCCAGCAGCCCCCAGGTCAGGGTTGGGTCCTACGAGCAGTACTTC. Protein sequence: CASSPQVRVGSYEQYF.

This chain links TRBV6-6 with TRBJ2-5; maybe TRBD1 (6 bases). The CDR3 covers 14 residues. V was shortened by 3 bases and J by 4 bases, with 12 bases between the two germline ends. Germline CDR1 is MNHNY and CDR2 is SVGAGI (reference sequence). The CDR3 coding sequence is TGTGCCAGCAGTTATCGTGGGGGCGCAGAGACCCAGTACTTC. Translation: CASSYRGGAETQYF.

This chain connects TRBV9 to TRBJ2-7, with 10 bases aligning to TRBD2. This CDR3 has 15 amino acids. Germline CDR1 reads SGDLS; CDR2 reads YYNGEE. Trimming cost V 2 bases and J 4 bases; bases outside gene matches: 6. Here the CDR3 reads CASSVIWTSGYEQYF. CDR3 DNA sequence: TGTGCCAGCAGCGTTATTTGGACTAGCGGTTACGAGCAGTACTTC.

The V gene is TRBV19, the J gene TRBJ2-5; tentative D call: TRBD1 (6 bases). CDR1 is LNHDA and CDR2 is SQIVND in the germline V gene (reference sequence). With 5 bases removed from V and 5 bases from J, the gap between germline ends came to 15 bases. This CDR3 has 14 residues. CDR3 region: CASSPQGSGETQYF. The DNA for the CDR3 is TGTGCCAGTAGTCCACAGGGATCTGGTGAGACCCAGTACTTC.

J is TRBJ1-5 and V is TRBV6-5; tentative D call: TRBD1 (5 bases). The germline V and J ends were trimmed by 8 bases and 6 bases, with 17 bases remaining between them. The CDR3 has 14 amino acids. Germline V lookup: CDR1 MNHEY, CDR2 SVGAGI. The CDR3 bases are TGTGCCAGCTCCGAGGGGAGGAAGGGTCAGCCCCAGCATTTT. Translation: CASSEGRKGQPQHF.

The chain recombines TRBV5-1 with TRBJ2-7; 9 bases are a match to TRBD2. Germline values: CDR1 SGHRS, CDR2 YFSETQ. The CDR3 runs to 17 residues. The V gene end was trimmed by 4 bases and the J gene end by 0 bases; junction bases not matched to a gene: 11. CDR3 region: CASSPPTSGSVSYEQYF. The CDR3 region has the DNA TGCGCCAGCAGCCCGCCGACTAGCGGATCAGTCTCCTACGAGCAGTACTTC.

The rearrangement joins TRBV28 to TRBJ2-1; 7 nucleotides align to TRBD2. The junction had 3 bases not matched to a gene; V was cut back by 2 bases and J by 8 bases. Germline V gives CDR1 MDHEN, CDR2 SYDVKM. The CDR3 is 13 residues long. This CDR3 is CASSLSGNYEQFF. Here the CDR3 DNA reads TGTGCCAGCAGTTTAAGCGGGAACTATGAGCAGTTCTTC.

This rearrangement joins TRBV7-2 to TRBJ1-2; D might be TRBD1 (5 bases). CDR1 and CDR2 (germline): SGHTA, FQGNSA. This CDR3 contains 13 residues. The V and J ends lost 6 bases and 4 bases respectively, with 12 bases between them. In nucleotides, the CDR3 is TGTGCCAGCAGGTGGGGGGGATCCTATGGCTACACCTTC. Translating gives CASRWGGSYGYTF. Drawing the rest from reference TRBV7-2 and TRBJ1-2, the complete variable domain is GAGVSQSPSNKVTEKGKDVELRCDPISGHTALYWYRQSLGQGLEFLIYFQGNSAPDKSGLPSDRFSAERTGGSVSTLTIQRTQQEDSAVYLCASRWGGSYGYTFGSGTRLTVV.

The rearrangement links TRBV6-2 or TRBV6-3 to TRBJ2-1; 7 bases line up with TRBD2. The CDR3 length is 15 residues. V shed 2 bases and J 4 bases; nucleotides not matched to a gene: 5. Germline V lookup: CDR1 MNHEY, CDR2 SVGEGT. The CDR3: CASSYITSVYNEQFF. The CDR3 nucleotides are TGTGCCAGCAGTTACATAACTAGCGTATACAATGAGCAGTTCTTC.

The chain is built from TRBV5-8 and TRBJ2-2, with 7 bases fitting TRBD1. Germline V gives CDR1 SGHTS, CDR2 YDEGEE. The V gene end was trimmed by 6 bases and the J gene end by 4 bases; junction bases not matched to a gene: 12. The CDR3 is 16 amino acids. This CDR3 reads CASTQIGTAITGELFF. Written as DNA, the CDR3 is TGTGCCAGCACACAAATCGGGACAGCCATCACCGGGGAGCTGTTTTTT.

The rearrangement joins TRBV7-9 to TRBJ2-7; possible D gene TRBD2, 5 bases. The CDR3 is made up of 16 amino acids. The V end was cut by 5 bases, the J end by 1 base, with 18 bases between. Germline lookup yields CDR1 SEHNR and CDR2 FQNEAQ (reference sequence). The CDR3 is CASSLDLGLTSYEQYF. Written as DNA, the CDR3 is TGTGCCAGCAGCCTCGATCTTGGACTCACATCCTACGAGCAGTACTTC.

The chain recombines TRBV19 with TRBJ2-4; perhaps TRBD2 as D (5 bases). CDR1 and CDR2 (germline): LNHDA, SQIVND (reference sequence). V was clipped by 2 bases and J by 6 bases, with 14 bases between them. This CDR3 is 15 amino acids long. This CDR3 reads CASSIIHEGANIQYF. CDR3 bases: TGTGCCAGTAGTATAATCCACGAGGGAGCAAACATTCAGTACTTC.

This clone was seen just once. The J gene is TRBJ2-1, the V gene TRBV5-1; 11 positions match TRBD2. Per the germline V gene, CDR1 is SGHRS and CDR2 is YFSETQ. Unmatched junction bases numbered 5, after V lost 2 bases and J lost 7 bases. The CDR3 covers 15 residues. The CDR3: CASSFIAGGPNEQFF. The DNA for the CDR3 is TGCGCCAGCAGCTTCATAGCGGGAGGGCCAAATGAGCAGTTCTTC.

The chain couples TRBV11-2 to TRBJ1-2, with 8 bases lining up with TRBD1. Germline CDR1 reads SGHAT; CDR2 reads FQNNGV. Losses at the gene ends were 3 bases for V and 8 bases for J; bases not matched to a gene: 8. The CDR3 is made up of 14 amino acids. The CDR3 bases are TGTGCCAGCAGCTTTGGGCAGGGGGCGGGCGGCTACACCTTC. Translated, it gives CASSFGQGAGGYTF. The complete variable domain, with remaining parts taken from reference TRBV11-2 and TRBJ1-2, reads EAGVAQSPRYKIIEKRQSVAFWCNPISGHATLYWYQQILGQGPKLLIQFQNNGVVDDSQLPKDRFSAERLKGVDSTLKIQPAKLEDSAVYLCASSFGQGAGGYTFGSGTRLTVV.